These 13 T cell receptor beta chains were sequenced from one sample in a study of glioma-infiltrating T cells after dendritic cell vaccination. Profiled with immunoSEQ multiplex PCR; TCRdb holds only in-frame clones, not every one. The sample has about 96,000 clones; approximately 81% are singletons. Specimen: blood, collected before dendritic cell vaccination. These receptors came from a human donor with glioblastoma.

The V call is TRBV14, the J call TRBJ1-1; 9 positions match TRBD1. CDR3 length: 15 amino acids. The V and J ends lost 3 bases and 2 bases, in that order; junction bases with no gene match: 4. Germline V lookup: CDR1 SGHDN, CDR2 FVKESK. CDR3 region: CASSQNRGRNTEAFF. CDR3 DNA sequence: TGTGCCAGCAGCCAGAACAGGGGGCGTAACACTGAAGCTTTCTTT.

This chain joins TRBV6-5 and TRBJ2-5; 10 nucleotides align to TRBD1. The DNA end favors TRBJ2-7, so the J call may be wrong. Germline CDR1 reads MNHEY; CDR2 reads SVGAGI. The CDR3 is 14 residues long. The CDR3 nucleotides are TGTGCCAGCAGTACCGGACAGGGGGCCTACGAGCAGTACTTC. It is translated as CASSTGQGAYEQYF.

The rearrangement uses TRBV2 and TRBJ2-5; D is uncertain. The tail of the sequence fits TRBJ2-7 better, so the J call may be wrong. The CDR3 runs to 12 residues. The germline V gene encodes CDR1 SNHLY and CDR2 FYNNEI. This CDR3 is CASSIRVIEQYF. The CDR3 nucleotides are TGTGCCAGCAGCATCCGGGTCATCGAGCAGTACTTC.

In its sample, this clone was seen once. The chain employs TRBV5-1 and TRBJ2-2; 7 bases agree with TRBD2. V dropped 4 bases and J dropped 2; count of bases not matched to a gene: 5. The CDR3 spans 15 residues. The germline V gene has CDR1 SGHRS and CDR2 YFSETQ. In DNA, the CDR3 is TGCGCCAGCAGCCCGCTAGCGGAAAACACCGGGGAGCTGTTTTTT. Its protein product is CASSPLAENTGELFF.

The chain carries TRBV2 and TRBJ2-4; tentatively, D is TRBD1 (5 bases). Trimming stripped 6 bases from V and 4 bases from J, with 13 bases between. The CDR3 sequence is 14 residues long. Germline V gene data show CDR1 as SNHLY and CDR2 as FYNNEI. CDR3: CASRLGLLKNIQYF. In DNA, the CDR3 is TGTGCCAGCAGGTTGGGGCTACTAAAAAACATTCAGTACTTC.

This chain joins TRBV11-1 and TRBJ1-2, with D hard to call. The CDR3 contains 15 residues. Germline V gene lookup returns CDR1 SGHAT and CDR2 FQDESV (reference sequence). Trimming removed 2 bases from V and 2 bases from J, with 12 bases in between. The CDR3 reads CASSLRTGWNYGYTF. CDR3 sequence (DNA): TGTGCCAGCAGCTTAAGGACGGGGTGGAACTATGGCTACACCTTC.

This sequence joins TRBV10-3 and TRBJ1-2; a possible D gene is TRBD1 (5 bases). The CDR3 contains 13 residues. The V and J ends lost 0 bases and 8 bases respectively, with 10 bases between them. The germline V gene encodes CDR1 ENHRY and CDR2 SYGVKD. DNA for the CDR3: TGTGCCATCAGTGAGTCAGGGGCCAGGGGCTACACCTTC. It yields the protein CAISESGARGYTF.

This chain joins TRBV30 and TRBJ2-7; 11 nucleotides agree with TRBD2. V shed 0 bases, J shed 6 bases, and the junction held 4 bases outside the gene matches. Looked up from germline, CDR1 is GTSNPN and CDR2 is SVGIG (reference sequence). This CDR3 has 14 amino acids. For the CDR3, the DNA is TGTGCCTGGAGTGTACTAGCGGGAGTGGCCGAGCAGTACTTC. This gives the protein CAWSVLAGVAEQYF. The full variable domain, in which reference TRBV30 and TRBJ2-7 provide the parts outside the CDR3, is SQTIHQWPATLVQPVGSPLSLECTVEGTSNPNLYWYRQAAGRGLQLLFYSVGIGQISSEVPQNLSASRPQDRQFILSSKKLLLSDSGFYLCAWSVLAGVAEQYFGPGTRLTVT.

This clone turned up a few times. The rearrangement uses TRBV5-5 and TRBJ2-7; tentatively, D is TRBD2 (5 bases). Germline V lookup: CDR1 SGHKS, CDR2 YYEKEE (reference sequence). The CDR3 loop spans 15 amino acids. Trimming pared 0 bases from V and 3 bases from J, leaving 13 bases between. The CDR3 DNA sequence: TGTGCCAGCAGCTTGGAAGCGGATCGCTTCTACGAGCAGTACTTC. This sequence encodes CASSLEADRFYEQYF.

In regard to this clone: One end of the junction does not line up with germline, which may come from a read error. The chain recombines TRBV7-9 with TRBJ1-1; D gene ambiguous. CDR1 SEHNR and CDR2 FQNEAQ come from the germline V gene (reference sequence). The CDR3 is made up of 13 amino acids. The CDR3 region has the DNA TGTGCCAGCAGTTTAGCGGGCCCGCAATCGGCTTTCTTT. Translating it yields CASSLAGPQSAFF.

The V call is TRBV5-4, the J call TRBJ1-2, with 9 bases aligning to TRBD1. V dropped 3 bases and J dropped 4; count of bases not matched to a gene: 13. This CDR3 is 17 amino acids long. Germline assignment: CDR1 SGHNT and CDR2 YYREEE (reference sequence). The chain's CDR3 is CASSSQGGQGEGYGYTF. The CDR3 region has the DNA TGTGCCAGCAGCTCGCAAGGGGGACAGGGAGAGGGCTATGGCTACACCTTC.

The rearrangement uses TRBV9 and TRBJ2-2; D perhaps matches TRBD2 (6 bases). The germline V and J ends were trimmed by 2 bases and 0 bases, with 11 bases remaining between them. Germline CDR1 and CDR2: SGDLS and YYNGEE. The length of the CDR3 is 16 residues. The CDR3 DNA reads TGTGCCAGCAGCGTCCGGGGGACTCCGAACACCGGGGAGCTGTTTTTT. The encoded protein is CASSVRGTPNTGELFF.

A single count supports this clone. The chain couples TRBV30 to TRBJ2-2, with unresolved D. There are 15 residues in the CDR3. Germline CDR1 GTSNPN, CDR2 SVGIG (reference sequence). The V end lost 3 bases, the J end lost 2 bases, and 13 bases lay between the germline ends. The CDR3 DNA reads TGTGCCTGGAGCCAGTGGCAGGCCAACACCGGGGAGCTGTTTTTT. The encoded protein is CAWSQWQANTGELFF.